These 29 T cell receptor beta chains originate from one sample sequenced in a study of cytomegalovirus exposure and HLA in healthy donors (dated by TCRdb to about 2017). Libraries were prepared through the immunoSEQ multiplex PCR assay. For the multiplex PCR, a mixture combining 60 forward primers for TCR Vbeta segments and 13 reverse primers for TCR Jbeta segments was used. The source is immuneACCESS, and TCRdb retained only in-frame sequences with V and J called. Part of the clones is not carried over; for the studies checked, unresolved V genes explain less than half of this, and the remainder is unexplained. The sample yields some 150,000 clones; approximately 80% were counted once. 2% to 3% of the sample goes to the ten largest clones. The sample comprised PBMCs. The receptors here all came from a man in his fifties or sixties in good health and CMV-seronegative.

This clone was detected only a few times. CDR3 amino acids: CASSQGEVANQPQHF. The CDR3 DNA reads TGTGCCAGCAGCCAGGGCGAGGTGGCGAATCAGCCCCAGCATTTT. The gene calls are TRBV7-9 and TRBJ1-5; D perhaps matches TRBD1 (5 bases). The CDR3 loop spans 15 amino acids. V lost 5 bases, J lost 4 bases, and 15 bases lay in between. Germline V gives CDR1 SEHNR, CDR2 FQNEAQ (reference sequence).

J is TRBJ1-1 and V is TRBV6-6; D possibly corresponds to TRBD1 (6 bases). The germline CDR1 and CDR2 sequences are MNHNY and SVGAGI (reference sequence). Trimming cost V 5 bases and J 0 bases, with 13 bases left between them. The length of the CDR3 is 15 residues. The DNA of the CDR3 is TGTGCCAGCAGTCGTGCACAGGGCGTGAACACTGAAGCTTTCTTT. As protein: CASSRAQGVNTEAFF.

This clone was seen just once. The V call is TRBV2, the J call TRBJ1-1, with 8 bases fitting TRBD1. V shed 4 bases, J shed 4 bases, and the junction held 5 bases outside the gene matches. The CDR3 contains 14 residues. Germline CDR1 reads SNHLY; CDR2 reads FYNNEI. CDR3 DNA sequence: TGTGCCAGCAGTGTCCTACAGGGGGGCACTGAAGCTTTCTTT. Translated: CASSVLQGGTEAFF.

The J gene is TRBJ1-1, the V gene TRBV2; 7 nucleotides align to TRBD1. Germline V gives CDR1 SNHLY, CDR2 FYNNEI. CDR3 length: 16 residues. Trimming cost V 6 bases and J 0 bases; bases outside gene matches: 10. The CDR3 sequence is CASSPLSTGVNTEAFF. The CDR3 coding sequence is TGTGCCAGCAGCCCACTATCCACAGGGGTGAACACTGAAGCTTTCTTT.

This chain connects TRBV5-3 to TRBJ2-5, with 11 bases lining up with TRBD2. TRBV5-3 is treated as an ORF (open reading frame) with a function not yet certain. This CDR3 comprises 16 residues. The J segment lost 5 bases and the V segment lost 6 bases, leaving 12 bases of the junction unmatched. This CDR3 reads CARTKPGTSGFETQYF. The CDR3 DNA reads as TGTGCCAGAACGAAACCCGGGACTAGCGGATTCGAGACCCAGTACTTC.

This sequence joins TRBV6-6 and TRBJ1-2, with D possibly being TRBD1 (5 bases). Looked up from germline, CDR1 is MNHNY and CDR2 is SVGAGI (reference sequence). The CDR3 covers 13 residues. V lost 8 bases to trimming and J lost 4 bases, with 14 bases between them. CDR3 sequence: CASSGGGSYGYTF. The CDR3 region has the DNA TGTGCCAGCTCCGGGGGGGGGAGCTATGGCTACACCTTC.

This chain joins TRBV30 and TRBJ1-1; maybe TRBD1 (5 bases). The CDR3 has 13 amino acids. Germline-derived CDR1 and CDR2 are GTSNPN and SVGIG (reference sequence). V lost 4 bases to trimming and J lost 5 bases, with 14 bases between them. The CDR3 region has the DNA TGTGCCTGGACCGCCTCGGCAGGGACTGAAGCTTTCTTT. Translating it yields CAWTASAGTEAFF.

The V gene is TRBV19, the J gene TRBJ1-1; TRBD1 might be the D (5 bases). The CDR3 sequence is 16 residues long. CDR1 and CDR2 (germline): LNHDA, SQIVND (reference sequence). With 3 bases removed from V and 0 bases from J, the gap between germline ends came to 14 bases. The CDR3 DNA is TGTGCCAGTAGTATGTCCCGACAGCTTATGAACACTGAAGCTTTCTTT. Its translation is CASSMSRQLMNTEAFF.

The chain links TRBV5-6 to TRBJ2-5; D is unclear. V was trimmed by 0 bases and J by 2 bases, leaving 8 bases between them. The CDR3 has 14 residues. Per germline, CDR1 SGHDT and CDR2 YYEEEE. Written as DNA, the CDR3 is TGTGCCAGCAGCTTGGTCGGGTGGCAAGAGACCCAGTACTTC. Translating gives CASSLVGWQETQYF.

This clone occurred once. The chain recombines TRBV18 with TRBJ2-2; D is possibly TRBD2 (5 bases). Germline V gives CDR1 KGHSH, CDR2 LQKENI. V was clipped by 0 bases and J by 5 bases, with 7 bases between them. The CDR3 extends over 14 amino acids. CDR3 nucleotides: TGTGCCAGCTCACCACCGGGGAGAACCGGGGAGCTGTTTTTT. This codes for CASSPPGRTGELFF.

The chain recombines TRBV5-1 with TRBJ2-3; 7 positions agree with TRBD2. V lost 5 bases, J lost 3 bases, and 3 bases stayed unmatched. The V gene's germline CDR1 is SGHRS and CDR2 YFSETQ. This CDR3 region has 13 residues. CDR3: CASRVGGTDTQYF. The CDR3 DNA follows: TGCGCCAGCAGGGTGGGAGGGACAGATACGCAGTATTTT.

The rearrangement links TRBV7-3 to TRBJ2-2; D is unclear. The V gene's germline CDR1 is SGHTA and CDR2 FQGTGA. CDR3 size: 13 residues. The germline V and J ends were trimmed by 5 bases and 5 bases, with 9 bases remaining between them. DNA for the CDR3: TGTGCCAGCAGCCTACTTTCGACCGGGGAGCTGTTTTTT. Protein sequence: CASSLLSTGELFF.

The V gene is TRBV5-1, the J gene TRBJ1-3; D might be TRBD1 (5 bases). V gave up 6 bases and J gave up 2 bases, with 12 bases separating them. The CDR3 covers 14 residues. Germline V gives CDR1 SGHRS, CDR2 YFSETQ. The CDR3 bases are TGCGCCAGCAAAGCGACAGACACTGGAAACACCATATATTTT. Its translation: CASKATDTGNTIYF.

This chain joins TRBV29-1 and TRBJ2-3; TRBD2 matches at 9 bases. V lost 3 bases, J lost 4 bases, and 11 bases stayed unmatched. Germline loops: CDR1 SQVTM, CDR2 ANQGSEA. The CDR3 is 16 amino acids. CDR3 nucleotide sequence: TGCAGCGTTGAGATCGAGGTAGCGGGAGTGTCAGATACGCAGTATTTT. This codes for CSVEIEVAGVSDTQYF.

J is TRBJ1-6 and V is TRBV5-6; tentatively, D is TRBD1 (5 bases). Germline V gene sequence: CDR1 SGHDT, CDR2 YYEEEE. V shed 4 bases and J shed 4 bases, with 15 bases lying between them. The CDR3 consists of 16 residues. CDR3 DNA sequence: TGTGCCAGCAGCCCACAGGCGGCGCGTTATAATTCACCCCTCCACTTT. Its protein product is CASSPQAARYNSPLHF.

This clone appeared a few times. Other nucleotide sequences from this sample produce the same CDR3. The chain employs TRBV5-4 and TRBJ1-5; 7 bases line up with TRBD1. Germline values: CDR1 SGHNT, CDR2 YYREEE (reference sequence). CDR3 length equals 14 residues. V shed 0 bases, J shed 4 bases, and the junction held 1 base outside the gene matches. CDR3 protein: CASSLDRGNQPQHF. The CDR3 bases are TGTGCCAGCAGCTTGGACAGGGGTAATCAGCCCCAGCATTTT.

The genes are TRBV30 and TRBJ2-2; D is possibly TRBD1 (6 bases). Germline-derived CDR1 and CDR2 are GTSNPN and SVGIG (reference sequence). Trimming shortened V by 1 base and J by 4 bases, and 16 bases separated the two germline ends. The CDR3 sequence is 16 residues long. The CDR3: CAWSGKAGDLTGELFF. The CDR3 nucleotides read TGTGCCTGGAGTGGTAAAGCAGGGGACCTCACCGGGGAGCTGTTTTTT.

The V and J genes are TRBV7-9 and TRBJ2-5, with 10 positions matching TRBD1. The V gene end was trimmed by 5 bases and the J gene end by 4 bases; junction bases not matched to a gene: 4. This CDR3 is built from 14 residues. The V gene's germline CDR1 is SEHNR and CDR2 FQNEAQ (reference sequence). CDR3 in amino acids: CASSLGTGVETQYF. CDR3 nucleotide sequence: TGTGCCAGCAGCCTTGGGACAGGGGTAGAGACCCAGTACTTC.

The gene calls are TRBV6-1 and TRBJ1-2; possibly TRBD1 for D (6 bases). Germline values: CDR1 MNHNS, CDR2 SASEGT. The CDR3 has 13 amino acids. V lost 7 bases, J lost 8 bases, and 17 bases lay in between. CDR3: CASIGEGQGGYTF. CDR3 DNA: TGTGCCAGCATCGGCGAGGGACAAGGCGGCTACACCTTC.

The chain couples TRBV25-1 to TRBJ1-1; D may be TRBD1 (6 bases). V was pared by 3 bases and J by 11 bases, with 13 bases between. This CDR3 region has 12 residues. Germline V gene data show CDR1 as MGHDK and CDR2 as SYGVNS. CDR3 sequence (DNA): TGTGCCAGCAGTGAGGGCAACAGGGCCGCTTTCTTT. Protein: CASSEGNRAAFF.

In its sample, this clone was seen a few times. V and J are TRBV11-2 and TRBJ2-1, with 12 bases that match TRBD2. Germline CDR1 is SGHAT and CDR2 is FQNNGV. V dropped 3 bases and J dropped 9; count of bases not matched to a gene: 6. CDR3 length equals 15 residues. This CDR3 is CASSLTSGSVPEQFF. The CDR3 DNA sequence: TGTGCCAGCAGCTTGACTAGCGGGAGCGTTCCTGAGCAGTTCTTC.

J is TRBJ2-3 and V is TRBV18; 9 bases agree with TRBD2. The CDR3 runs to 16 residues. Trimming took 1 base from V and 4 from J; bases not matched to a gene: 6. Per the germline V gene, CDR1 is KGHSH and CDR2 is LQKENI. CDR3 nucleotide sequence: TGTGCCAGCTCACCACGGCTAGCGGGGAGGGCAGATACGCAGTATTTT. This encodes CASSPRLAGRADTQYF.

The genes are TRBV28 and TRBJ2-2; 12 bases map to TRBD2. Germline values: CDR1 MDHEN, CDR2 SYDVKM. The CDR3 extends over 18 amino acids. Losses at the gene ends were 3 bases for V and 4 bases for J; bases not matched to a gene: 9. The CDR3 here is CASSFLPSGGVSTGELFF. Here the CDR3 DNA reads TGTGCCAGCAGTTTCCTTCCTAGCGGGGGGGTTAGCACCGGGGAGCTGTTTTTT.

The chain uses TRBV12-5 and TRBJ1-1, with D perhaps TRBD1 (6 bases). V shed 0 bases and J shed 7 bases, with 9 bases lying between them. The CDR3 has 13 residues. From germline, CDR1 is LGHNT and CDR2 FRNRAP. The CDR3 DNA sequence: TGTGCTAGTGGTTTGGTAGGGGGTGATGAAGCTTTCTTT. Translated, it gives CASGLVGGDEAFF.

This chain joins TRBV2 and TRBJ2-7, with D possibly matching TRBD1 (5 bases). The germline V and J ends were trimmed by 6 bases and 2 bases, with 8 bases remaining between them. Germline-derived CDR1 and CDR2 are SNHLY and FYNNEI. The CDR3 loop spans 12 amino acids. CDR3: CASRTEAYEQYF. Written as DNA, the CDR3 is TGTGCCAGCAGGACAGAAGCCTACGAGCAGTACTTC.

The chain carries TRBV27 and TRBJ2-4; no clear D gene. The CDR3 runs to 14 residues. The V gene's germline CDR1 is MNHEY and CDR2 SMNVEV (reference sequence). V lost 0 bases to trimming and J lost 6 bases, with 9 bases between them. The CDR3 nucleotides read TGTGCCAGCAGTTTATCTACGAGGTTAAACATTCAGTACTTC. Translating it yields CASSLSTRLNIQYF.

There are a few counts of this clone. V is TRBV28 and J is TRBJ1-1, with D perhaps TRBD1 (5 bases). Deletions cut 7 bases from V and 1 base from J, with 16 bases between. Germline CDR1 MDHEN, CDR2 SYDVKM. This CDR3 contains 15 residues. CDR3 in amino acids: CASIQWWGGNTEAFF. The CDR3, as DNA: TGTGCCAGCATCCAATGGTGGGGGGGGAACACTGAAGCTTTCTTT.

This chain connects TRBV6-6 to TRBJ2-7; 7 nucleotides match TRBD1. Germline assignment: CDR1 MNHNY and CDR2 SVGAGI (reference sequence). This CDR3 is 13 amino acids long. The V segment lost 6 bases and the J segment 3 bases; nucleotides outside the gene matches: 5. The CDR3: CASRPGDSYEQYF. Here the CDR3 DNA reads TGTGCCAGCAGACCCGGGGACAGCTACGAGCAGTACTTC.

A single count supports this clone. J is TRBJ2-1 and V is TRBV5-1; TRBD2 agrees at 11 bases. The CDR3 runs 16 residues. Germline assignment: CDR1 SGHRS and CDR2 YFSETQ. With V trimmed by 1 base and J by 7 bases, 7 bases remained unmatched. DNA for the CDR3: TGCGCCAGCAGCTTGATGGCTAGCGGGGGGCTGAATGAGCAGTTCTTC. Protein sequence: CASSLMASGGLNEQFF.